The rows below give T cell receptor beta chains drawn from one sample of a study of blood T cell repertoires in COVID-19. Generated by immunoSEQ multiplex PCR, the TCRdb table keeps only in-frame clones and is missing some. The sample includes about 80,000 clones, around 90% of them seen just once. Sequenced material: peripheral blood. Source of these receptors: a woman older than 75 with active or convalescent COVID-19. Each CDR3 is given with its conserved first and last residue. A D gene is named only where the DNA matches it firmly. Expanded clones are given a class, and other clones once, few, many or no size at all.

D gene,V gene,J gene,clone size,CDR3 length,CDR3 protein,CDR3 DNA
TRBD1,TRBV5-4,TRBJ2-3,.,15,CASSLNRGHPDTQYF,TGTGCCAGCAGCTTGAACAGGGGGCACCCAGATACGCAGTATTTT
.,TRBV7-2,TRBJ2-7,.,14,CASSYVTRIWEQYF,TGTGCCAGCAGCTACGTGACTCGCATCTGGGAGCAGTACTTC
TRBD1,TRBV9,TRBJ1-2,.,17,CASSAPRTGQGDYGYTF,TGTGCCAGCAGCGCTCCCCGGACAGGGCAAGGGGACTATGGCTACACCTTC
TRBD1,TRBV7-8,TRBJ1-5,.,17,CASSLRAGGTGGQPQHF,TGTGCCAGCAGCTTAAGGGCAGGGGGCACTGGGGGTCAGCCCCAGCATTTT
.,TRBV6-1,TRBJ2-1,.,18,CASSEFWRGGSSYNEQFF,TGTGCCAGCAGTGAATTCTGGAGGGGGGGAAGCTCCTACAATGAGCAGTTCTTC
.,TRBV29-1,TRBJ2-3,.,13,CSVDGSGTDTQYF,TGCAGCGTTGATGGGTCAGGAACAGATACGCAGTATTTT
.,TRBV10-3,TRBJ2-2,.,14,CAIPEGANTGELFF,TGTGCCATCCCCGAAGGGGCGAACACCGGGGAGCTGTTTTTT
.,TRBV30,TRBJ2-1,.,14,CAWSLGQPYNEQFF,TGTGCCTGGAGTCTTGGACAACCGTACAATGAGCAGTTCTTC
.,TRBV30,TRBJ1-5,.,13,CAWSGRGNQPQHF,TGTGCCTGGAGCGGACGGGGGAATCAGCCCCAGCATTTT
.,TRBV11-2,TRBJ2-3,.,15,CASSPKVSRADTQYF,TGTGCCAGCAGCCCCAAGGTCAGCAGGGCGGATACGCAGTATTTT
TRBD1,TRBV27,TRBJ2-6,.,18,CASSFLTGGKTGANVLTF,TGTGCCAGCAGTTTTTTAACAGGGGGAAAGACTGGGGCCAACGTCCTGACTTTC
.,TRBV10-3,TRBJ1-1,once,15,CAISGQPGQNTEAFF,TGTGCCATCAGTGGACAGCCGGGACAAAACACTGAAGCTTTCTTT
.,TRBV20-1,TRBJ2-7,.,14,CSASSSTGFGEQYF,TGCAGTGCTAGTTCGAGTACAGGGTTTGGCGAGCAGTACTTC
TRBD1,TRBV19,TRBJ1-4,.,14,CASRRRGTNEKLFF,TGTGCCAGTCGACGCAGGGGGACTAATGAAAAACTGTTTTTT
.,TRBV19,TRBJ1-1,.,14,CASSKTGMNTEAFF,TGTGCCAGTAGTAAGACAGGAATGAACACTGAAGCTTTCTTT
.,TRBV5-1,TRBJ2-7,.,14,CASSLERTTYEQYF,TGCGCCAGCAGCTTAGAGCGCACCACCTACGAGCAGTACTTC
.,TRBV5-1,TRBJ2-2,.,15,CASSSAAGNTGELFF,TGCGCCAGCAGCTCTGCTGCGGGGAACACCGGGGAGCTGTTTTTT
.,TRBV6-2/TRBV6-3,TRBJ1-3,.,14,CASSYIDSGNTIYF,TGTGCCAGCAGTTACATAGACTCTGGAAACACCATATATTTT
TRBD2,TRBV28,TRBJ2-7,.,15,CASSPTSGRYYEQYF,TGTGCCAGCAGTCCGACTAGCGGGAGATACTACGAGCAGTACTTC
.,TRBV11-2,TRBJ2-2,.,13,CASRLHLGGELFF,TGTGCCAGTCGACTCCATCTTGGCGGGGAGCTGTTTTTT
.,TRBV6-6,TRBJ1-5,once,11,CASSSNQPQHF,TGTGCCAGCAGTTCGAATCAGCCCCAGCATTTT
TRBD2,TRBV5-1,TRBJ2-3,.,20,CASSLAGTSGSQTLLDTQYF,TGCGCCAGCAGCTTGGCAGGGACTAGCGGGAGCCAGACGTTATTAGATACGCAGTATTTT
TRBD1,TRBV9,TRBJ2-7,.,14,CASSVADRGYEQYF,TGTGCCAGCAGCGTTGCGGACAGGGGCTACGAGCAGTACTTC
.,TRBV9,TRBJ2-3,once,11,CASGRGDTQYF,TGTGCCAGCGGAAGGGGAGATACGCAGTATTTT
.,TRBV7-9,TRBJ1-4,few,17,CASSLRQVGPVNEKLFF,TGTGCCAGCAGCTTACGACAGGTGGGACCTGTTAATGAAAAACTGTTTTTT
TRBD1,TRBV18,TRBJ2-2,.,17,CASSPNTGASSTGELFF,TGTGCCAGCTCACCAAATACAGGGGCCTCTTCAACCGGGGAGCTGTTTTTT
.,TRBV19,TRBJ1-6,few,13,CASRRGAGSPLHF,TGTGCCAGTAGACGGGGGGCTGGCTCACCCCTCCACTTT
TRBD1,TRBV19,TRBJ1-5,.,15,CASSPQGQGGQPQHF,TGTGCCAGTAGTCCACAGGGACAGGGAGGCCAGCCCCAGCATTTT
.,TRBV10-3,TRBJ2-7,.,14,CAISESEGAHEQYF,TGTGCCATCAGTGAGTCGGAGGGGGCCCACGAGCAGTACTTC
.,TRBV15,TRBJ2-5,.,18,CATSREPPYQAGDKTQYF,TGTGCCACCAGCAGAGAACCCCCCTACCAGGCGGGCGATAAGACCCAGTACTTC
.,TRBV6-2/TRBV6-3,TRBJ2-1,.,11,CASSWGEEQFF,TGTGCCAGCAGTTGGGGGGAGGAGCAGTTCTTC
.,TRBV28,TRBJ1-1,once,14,CASSPRHLNTEAFF,TGTGCCAGCAGTCCTCGACACCTGAACACTGAAGCTTTCTTT
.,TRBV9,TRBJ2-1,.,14,CASSVASSMNEQFF,TGTGCCAGCAGCGTAGCTTCGAGCATGAATGAGCAGTTCTTC
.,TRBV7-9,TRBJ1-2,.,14,CASSAAHLNYGYTF,TGTGCCAGCAGCGCAGCGCACCTTAACTATGGCTACACCTTC
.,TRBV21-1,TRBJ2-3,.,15,CASTPPMGPPDTQYF,TGTGCCAGCACCCCCCCCATGGGGCCGCCGGATACGCAGTATTTT
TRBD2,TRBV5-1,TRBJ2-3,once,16,CASSMGLRTTTDTQYF,TGCGCCAGCAGCATGGGACTAAGGACTACCACAGATACGCAGTATTTT
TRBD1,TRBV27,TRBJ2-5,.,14,CASSRTGVGETQYF,TGTGCCAGCAGCAGAACAGGGGTGGGAGAGACCCAGTACTTC
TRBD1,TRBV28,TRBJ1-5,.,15,CASRPTGPSNQPQHF,TGTGCCAGCAGACCGACAGGGCCCAGCAATCAGCCCCAGCATTTT
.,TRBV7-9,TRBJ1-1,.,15,CASSLARGMNTEAFF,TGTGCCAGCAGCTTAGCACGGGGGATGAACACTGAAGCTTTCTTT
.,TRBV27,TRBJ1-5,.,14,CASSFARVGQPQHF,TGTGCCAGCAGTTTTGCCAGGGTCGGTCAGCCCCAGCATTTT
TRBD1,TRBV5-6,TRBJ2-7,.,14,CASSIDRVTYEQYF,TGTGCCAGCAGCATAGACAGGGTCACCTACGAGCAGTACTTC
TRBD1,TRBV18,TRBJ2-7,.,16,CASSPGQVGIQGEQYF,TGTGCCAGCTCACCCGGACAGGTCGGAATCCAAGGGGAGCAGTACTTC
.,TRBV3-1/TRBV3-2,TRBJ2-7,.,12,CASSQGGASGFF,TGTGCCAGCAGCCAAGGCGGGGCGTCAGGGTTCTTC
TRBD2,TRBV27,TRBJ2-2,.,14,CASSFLAGYGELFF,TGTGCCAGCAGTTTTCTAGCGGGATACGGGGAGCTGTTTTTT
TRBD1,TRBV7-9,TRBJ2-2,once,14,CASSFDRDAGELFF,TGTGCCAGCAGCTTTGACAGGGATGCCGGGGAGCTGTTTTTT
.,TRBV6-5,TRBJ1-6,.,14,CASSYSPPNSPLHF,TGTGCCAGCAGTTACTCTCCCCCGAATTCACCCCTCCACTTT
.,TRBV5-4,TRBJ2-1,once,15,CASSLETESYNEQFF,TGTGCCAGCAGCTTGGAAACAGAATCCTACAATGAGCAGTTCTTC
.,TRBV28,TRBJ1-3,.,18,CASSLSLGIGAAQSTIYF,TGTGCCAGCAGTTTATCCCTGGGCATAGGGGCCGCTCAATCCACCATATATTTT
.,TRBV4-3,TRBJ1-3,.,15,CASSRTAGQGNTIYF,TGCGCCAGCAGCCGAACCGCAGGGCAGGGAAACACCATATATTTT
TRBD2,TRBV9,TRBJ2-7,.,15,CASSLTSESSYEQYF,TGTGCCAGCAGCCTTACTAGCGAGAGCTCCTACGAGCAGTACTTC
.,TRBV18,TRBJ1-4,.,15,CASSFRTAANEKLFF,TGTGCCAGCTCATTTAGGACAGCCGCTAATGAAAAACTGTTTTTT
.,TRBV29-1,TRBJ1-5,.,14,CSVRSGLGNQPQHF,TGCAGCGTCCGGTCGGGTTTGGGTAATCAGCCCCAGCATTTT
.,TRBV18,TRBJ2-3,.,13,CASSRGSTDTQYF,TGTGCCAGCTCAAGAGGGAGCACAGATACGCAGTATTTT
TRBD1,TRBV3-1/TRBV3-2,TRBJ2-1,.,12,CASSQAQGVQFF,TGTGCCAGCAGCCAAGCCCAGGGGGTACAATTCTTC
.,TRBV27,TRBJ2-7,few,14,CASSLSEDSYEQYF,TGTGCCAGCAGTTTATCTGAGGACTCCTACGAGCAGTACTTC